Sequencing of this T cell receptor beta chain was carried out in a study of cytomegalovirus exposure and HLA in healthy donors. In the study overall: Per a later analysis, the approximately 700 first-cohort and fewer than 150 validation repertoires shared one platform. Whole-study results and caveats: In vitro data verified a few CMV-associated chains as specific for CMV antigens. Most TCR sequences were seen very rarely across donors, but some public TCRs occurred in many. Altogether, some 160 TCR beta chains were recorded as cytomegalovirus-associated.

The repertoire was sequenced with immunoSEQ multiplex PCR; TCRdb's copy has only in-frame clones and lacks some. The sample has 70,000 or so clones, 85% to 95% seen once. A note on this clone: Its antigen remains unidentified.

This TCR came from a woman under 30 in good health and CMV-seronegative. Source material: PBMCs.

CDR3 sequence: CASSESSSGNTIYF. The CDR3 DNA reads TGTGCCAGCAGCGAAAGTAGCTCTGGAAACACCATATATTTT. The chain couples TRBV11-2 to TRBJ1-3; D is unresolved. CDR1 is SGHAT, CDR2 FQNNGV, per germline. Trimming took 5 bases from V and 0 from J, leaving 8 bases between them. The CDR3 contains 14 residues.